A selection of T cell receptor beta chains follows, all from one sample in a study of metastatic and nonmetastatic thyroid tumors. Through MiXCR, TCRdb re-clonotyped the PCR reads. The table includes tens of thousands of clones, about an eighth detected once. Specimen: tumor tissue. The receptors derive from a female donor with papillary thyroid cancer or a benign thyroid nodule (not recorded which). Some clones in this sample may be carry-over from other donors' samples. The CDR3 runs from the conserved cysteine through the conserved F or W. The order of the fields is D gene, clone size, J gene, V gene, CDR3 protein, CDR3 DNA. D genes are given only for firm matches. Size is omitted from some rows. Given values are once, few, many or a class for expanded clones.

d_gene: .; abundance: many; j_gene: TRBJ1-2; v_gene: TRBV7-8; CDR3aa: CASSLGDGANYGYTF; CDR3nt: TGTGCCAGCAGCTTAGGGGACGGAGCTAACTATGGCTACACCTTC
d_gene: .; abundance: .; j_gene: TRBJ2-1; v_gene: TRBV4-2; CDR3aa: CASRTENSLFF; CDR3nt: TGTGCCAGCAGGACGGAAAATAGCCTGTTCTTC
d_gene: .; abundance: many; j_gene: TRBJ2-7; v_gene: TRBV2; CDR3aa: CASSEEQGHSYEQYF; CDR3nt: TGTGCCAGCAGTGAGGAACAGGGCCACTCCTACGAGCAGTACTTC
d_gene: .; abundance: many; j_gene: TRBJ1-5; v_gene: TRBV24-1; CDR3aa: CATSDSGGGSNQPQHF; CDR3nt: TGTGCCACCAGTGATTCCGGGGGAGGTAGCAATCAGCCCCAGCATTTT
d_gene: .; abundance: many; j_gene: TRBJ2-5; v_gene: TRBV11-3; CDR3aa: CASSPRWGSQETQYF; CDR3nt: TGTGCCAGCAGCCCCCGATGGGGGAGTCAAGAGACCCAGTACTTC
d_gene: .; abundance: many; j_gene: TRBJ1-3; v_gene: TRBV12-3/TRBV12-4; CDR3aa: CASSWRADTIYF; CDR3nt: TGTGCCAGCAGTTGGAGGGCGGACACCATATATTTT
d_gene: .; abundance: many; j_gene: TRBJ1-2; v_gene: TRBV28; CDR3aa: CASMNQPRGYTF; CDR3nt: TGTGCCAGCATGAACCAACCGAGGGGCTACACCTTC
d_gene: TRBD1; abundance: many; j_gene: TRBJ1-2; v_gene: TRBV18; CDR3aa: CASSLQGAIGYTF; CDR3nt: TGTGCCAGCTCGTTACAGGGGGCCATTGGCTACACCTTC
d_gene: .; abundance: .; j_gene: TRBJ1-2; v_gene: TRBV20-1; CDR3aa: CSARYLTGENYGYTF; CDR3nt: TGCAGTGCTAGATATCTTACAGGTGAAAACTATGGCTACACCTTC
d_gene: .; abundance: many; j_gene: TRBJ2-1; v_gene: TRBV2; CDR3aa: CASSSAHRSSYNEQFF; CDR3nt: TGTGCCAGCAGTTCCGCACATAGGAGCTCCTACAATGAGCAGTTCTTC
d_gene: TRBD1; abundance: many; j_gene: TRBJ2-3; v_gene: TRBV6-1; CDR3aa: CASSTNRGLTDTQYF; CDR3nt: TGTGCCAGCAGTACAAACAGGGGCCTCACAGATACGCAGTATTTT
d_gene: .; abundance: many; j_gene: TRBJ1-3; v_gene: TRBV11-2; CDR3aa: CASSLSQGFGNTIYF; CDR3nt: TGTGCCAGCAGCCTATCACAGGGATTTGGAAACACCATATATTTT
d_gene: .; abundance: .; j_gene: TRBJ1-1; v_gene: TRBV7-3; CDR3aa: CASSLFLNTEAFF; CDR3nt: TGTGCCAGCAGCTTATTTTTGAACACTGAAGCTTTCTTT
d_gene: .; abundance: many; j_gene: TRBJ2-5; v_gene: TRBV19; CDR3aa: CASSPGTTGETQYF; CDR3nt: TGTGCCAGTAGCCCCGGGACAACCGGGGAGACCCAGTACTTC
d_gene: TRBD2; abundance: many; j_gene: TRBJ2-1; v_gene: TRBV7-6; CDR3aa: CASSLGSSGAAYNEQFF; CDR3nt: TGTGCCAGCAGCTTAGGTTCCAGCGGGGCCGCCTACAATGAGCAGTTCTTC
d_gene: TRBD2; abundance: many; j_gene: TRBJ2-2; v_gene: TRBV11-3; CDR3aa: CASSFAGGPFGELFF; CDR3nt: TGTGCCAGCAGCTTTGCGGGAGGGCCCTTCGGGGAGCTGTTTTTT
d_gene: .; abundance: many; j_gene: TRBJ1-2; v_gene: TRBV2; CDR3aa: CASTGGGGNGYTF; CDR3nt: TGTGCCAGCACCGGCGGGGGGGGGAATGGCTACACCTTC
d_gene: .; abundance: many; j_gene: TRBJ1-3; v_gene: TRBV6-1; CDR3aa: CASSESGNTIYF; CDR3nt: TGTGCCAGCAGTGAATCTGGAAACACCATATATTTT
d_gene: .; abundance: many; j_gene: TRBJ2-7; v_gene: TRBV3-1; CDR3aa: CASSRTLYEQYF; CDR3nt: TGTGCCAGCAGCCGGACCCTCTACGAGCAGTACTTC
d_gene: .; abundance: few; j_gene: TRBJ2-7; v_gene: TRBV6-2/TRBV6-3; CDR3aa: CASSSGIPSPKQYF; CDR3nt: TGTGCCAGCAGTTCGGGCATCCCGTCTCCTAAGCAGTACTTC
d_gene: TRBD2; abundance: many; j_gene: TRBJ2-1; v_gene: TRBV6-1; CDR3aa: CASQTSGRYNEQFF; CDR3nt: TGTGCCAGCCAGACTAGCGGGAGATACAATGAGCAGTTCTTC
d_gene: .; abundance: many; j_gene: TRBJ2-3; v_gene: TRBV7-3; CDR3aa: CASSLMGKKADTQYF; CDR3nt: TGTGCCAGCAGCTTAATGGGCAAGAAGGCAGATACGCAGTATTTT
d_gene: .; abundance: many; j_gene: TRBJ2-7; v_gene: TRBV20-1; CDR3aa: CSASWSWGGTVGEQYF; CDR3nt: TGCAGTGCTAGTTGGTCATGGGGCGGGACAGTCGGCGAGCAGTACTTC
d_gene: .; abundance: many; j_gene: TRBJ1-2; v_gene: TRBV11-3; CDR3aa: CASSLGPLRGYTF; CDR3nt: TGTGCCAGCAGCCTAGGGCCGTTGAGGGGCTACACCTTC
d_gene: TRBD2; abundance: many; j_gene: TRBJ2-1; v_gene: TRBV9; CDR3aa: CASSVSGSSYNEQFF; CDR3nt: TGTGCCAGCAGCGTTAGCGGGAGCTCCTACAATGAGCAGTTCTTC
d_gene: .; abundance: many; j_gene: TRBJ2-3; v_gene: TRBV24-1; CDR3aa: CATSTPGGGGELMDTQYF; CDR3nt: TGTGCCACCAGTACGCCCGGGGGAGGGGGCGAGTTGATGGATACGCAGTATTTT
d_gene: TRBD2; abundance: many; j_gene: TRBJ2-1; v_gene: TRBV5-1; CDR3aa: CASSLQPSGQPHNEQFF; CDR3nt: TGCGCCAGCAGCTTGCAGCCTAGCGGTCAGCCCCACAATGAGCAGTTCTTC
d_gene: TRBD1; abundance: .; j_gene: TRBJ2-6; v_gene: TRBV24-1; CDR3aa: CANSDLPGTGGSGANVLTF; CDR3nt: TGTGCCAACAGTGATTTGCCCGGGACAGGGGGTTCTGGGGCCAACGTCCTGACTTTC
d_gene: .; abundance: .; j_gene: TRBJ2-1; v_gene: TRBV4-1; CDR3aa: CASSQDMRNEQFF; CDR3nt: TGCGCCAGCAGCCAAGACATGAGGAATGAGCAGTTCTTC
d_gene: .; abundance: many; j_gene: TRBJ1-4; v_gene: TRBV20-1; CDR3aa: CSAPGGTNEKLFF; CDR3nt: TGCAGTGCCCCCGGGGGTACTAATGAAAAACTGTTTTTT
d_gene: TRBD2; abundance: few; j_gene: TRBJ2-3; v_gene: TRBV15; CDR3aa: CATSSERAGGPQDTQYF; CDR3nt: TGTGCCACCAGCAGTGAAAGAGCGGGAGGGCCGCAAGATACGCAATATTTT
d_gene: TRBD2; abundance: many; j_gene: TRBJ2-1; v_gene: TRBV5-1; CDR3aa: CASSLDVWPSGGLAYEQFF; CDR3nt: TGCGCCAGCAGCTTGGACGTTTGGCCTTCGGGGGGACTAGCTTATGAGCAGTTCTTC
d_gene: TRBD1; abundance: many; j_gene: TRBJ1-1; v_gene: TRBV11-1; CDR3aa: CASSSRTGSRNTEAFF; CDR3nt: TGTGCCAGCAGCTCCCGGACAGGGTCTAGGAACACTGAAGCTTTCTTT
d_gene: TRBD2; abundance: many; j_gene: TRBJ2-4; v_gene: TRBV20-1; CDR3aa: CSARWAVLAEAIAKNIQYF; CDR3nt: TGCAGTGCTAGATGGGCGGTCCTAGCGGAAGCAATAGCCAAAAACATTCAGTACTTC
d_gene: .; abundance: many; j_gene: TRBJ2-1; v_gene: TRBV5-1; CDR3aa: CASSSDSYNEQFF; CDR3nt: TGCGCCAGCAGCTCCGACAGCTACAATGAGCAGTTCTTC
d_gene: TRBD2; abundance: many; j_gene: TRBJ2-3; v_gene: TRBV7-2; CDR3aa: CASSLAGTSGRGPDTQYF; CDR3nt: TGTGCCAGCAGCTTAGCCGGGACTAGCGGGAGGGGCCCAGATACGCAGTATTTT
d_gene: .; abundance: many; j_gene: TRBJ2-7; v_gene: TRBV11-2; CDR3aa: CASSLDREQYF; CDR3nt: TGTGCCAGCAGCTTGGACCGGGAGCAGTACTTC
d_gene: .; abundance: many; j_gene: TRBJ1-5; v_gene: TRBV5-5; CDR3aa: CASSPGPSNQPQHF; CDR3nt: TGTGCCAGCAGCCCAGGTCCTAGCAATCAGCCCCAGCATTTT
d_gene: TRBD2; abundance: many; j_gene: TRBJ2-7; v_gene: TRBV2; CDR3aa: CASGGRAYEQYF; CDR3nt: TGTGCCAGCGGCGGGAGAGCCTACGAGCAGTACTTC
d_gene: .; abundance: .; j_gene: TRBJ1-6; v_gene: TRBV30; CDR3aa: CAWSVLNNSPLHF; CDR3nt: TGTGCCTGGAGTGTCCTAAATAATTCACCCCTCCACTTT
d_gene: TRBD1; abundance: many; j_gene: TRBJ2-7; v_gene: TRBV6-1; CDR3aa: CASRRTGFEQYF; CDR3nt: TGTGCCAGCAGACGGACAGGGTTCGAGCAGTACTTC
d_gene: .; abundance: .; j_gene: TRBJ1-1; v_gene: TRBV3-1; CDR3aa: CASSLASFNTEAFF; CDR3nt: TGTGCCAGCAGTTTAGCCAGCTTTAACACTGAAGCTTTCTTT
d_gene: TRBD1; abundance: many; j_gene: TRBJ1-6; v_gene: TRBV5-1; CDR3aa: CASSLDRGGTPLHF; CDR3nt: TGCGCCAGCAGCCTGGACAGGGGTGGGACACCCCTCCACTTT
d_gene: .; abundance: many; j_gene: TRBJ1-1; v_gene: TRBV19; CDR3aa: CASTRQGRRGAFF; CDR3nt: TGTGCCAGTACCCGGCAGGGACGGCGCGGAGCTTTCTTT
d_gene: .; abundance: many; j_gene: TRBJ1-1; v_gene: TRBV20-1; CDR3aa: CSARDPYSSTEAFF; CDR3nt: TGCAGTGCTAGAGATCCGTACAGTAGCACTGAAGCTTTCTTT
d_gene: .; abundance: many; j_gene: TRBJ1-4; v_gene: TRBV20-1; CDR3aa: CSASRGVEEKLFF; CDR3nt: TGCAGTGCTAGTAGAGGGGTGGAGGAAAAACTGTTTTTT
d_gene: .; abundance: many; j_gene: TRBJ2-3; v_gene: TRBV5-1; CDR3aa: CASKAAPGSSTDTQYF; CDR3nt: TGCGCCAGCAAGGCCGCCCCAGGGTCTAGCACAGATACGCAGTATTTT
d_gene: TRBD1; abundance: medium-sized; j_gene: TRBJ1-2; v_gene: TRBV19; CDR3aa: CASSVDRGFFYGYTF; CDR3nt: TGTGCCAGTAGTGTGGACAGGGGTTTTTTCTATGGCTACACCTTC
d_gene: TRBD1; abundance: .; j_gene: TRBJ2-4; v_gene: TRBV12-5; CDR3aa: CTSGLTGAKNIQYF; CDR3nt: TGTACTAGTGGTTTGACAGGGGCCAAAAACATTCAGTACTTC